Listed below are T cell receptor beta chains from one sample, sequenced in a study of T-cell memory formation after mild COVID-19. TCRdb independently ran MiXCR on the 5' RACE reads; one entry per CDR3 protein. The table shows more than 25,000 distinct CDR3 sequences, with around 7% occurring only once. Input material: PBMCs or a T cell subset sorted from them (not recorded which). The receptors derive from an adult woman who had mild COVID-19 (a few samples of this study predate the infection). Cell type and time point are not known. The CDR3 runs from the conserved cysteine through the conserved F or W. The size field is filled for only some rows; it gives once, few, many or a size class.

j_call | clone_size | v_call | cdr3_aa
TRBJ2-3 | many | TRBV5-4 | CASSLGQMVSSTDTQYF
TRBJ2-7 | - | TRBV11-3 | CASTPMWGCHEQYF
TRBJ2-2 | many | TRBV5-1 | CASSLVAGGGSGELFF
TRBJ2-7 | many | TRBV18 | CASSPPMAGYSYEQYF
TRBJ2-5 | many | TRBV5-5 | CASSREEGLRGTQYF
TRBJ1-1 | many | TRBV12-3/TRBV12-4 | CASRTGAEAFF
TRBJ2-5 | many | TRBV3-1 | CASSQGGGETQYF
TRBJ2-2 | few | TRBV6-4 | CASSDGPTGELFF
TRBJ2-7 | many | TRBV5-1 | CASSLWREGEQYF
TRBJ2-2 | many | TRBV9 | CASSVGQGNTGELFF
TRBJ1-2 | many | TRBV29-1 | CSVEERQGYGYTF
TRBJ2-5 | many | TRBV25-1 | CASSDFSGLAETQYF